Listed here are 20 T cell receptor beta chains from one sample, sequenced in a study of type 1 regulatory T cells. Their antigens are not known. Using its own MiXCR run on the reads, TCRdb lists one record per CDR3 protein. Here the sample spans about 65,000 distinct CDR3 sequences, 45% to 50% being singletons. Material for sequencing was cultured non-Tr1 T cells, either the whole culture or a sorted T cell fraction (not recorded which). The receptors here all came from a human donor in good health.

The V gene is TRBV18, the J gene TRBJ2-3; 15 bases align to TRBD2. Germline CDR1 KGHSH, CDR2 LQKENI. The CDR3 totals 18 residues. The V gene end was trimmed by 0 bases and the J gene end by 6 bases; junction bases not matched to a gene: 7. In DNA, the CDR3 is TGTGCCAGCTCACCACCGGGACTAGCGGGGGGCCTCGGTGATACGCAGTATTTT. Its protein product is CASSPPGLAGGLGDTQYF.

The chain couples TRBV30 to TRBJ1-1; D might be TRBD1 (5 bases). Germline lookup yields CDR1 GTSNPN and CDR2 SVGIG (reference sequence). The CDR3 is 13 residues long. Trimming took 3 bases from V and 5 from J, leaving 13 bases between them. The CDR3 is CAWSQQAGTEAFF. The CDR3 DNA is TGTGCCTGGAGCCAACAGGCGGGGACTGAAGCTTTCTTT.

The V gene is TRBV20-1, the J gene TRBJ1-3; 9 nucleotides match TRBD1. J was trimmed by 4 bases and V by 0 bases; bases with no gene match: 7. The CDR3 loop spans 16 amino acids. Germline V CDR1 and CDR2: DFQATT, SNEGSKA (reference sequence). In nucleotides, the CDR3 is TGCAGTGCTAGAGACCCCGGACAGGGGCGAGGAAACACCATATATTTT. This gives the protein CSARDPGQGRGNTIYF.

The chain joins TRBV3-1 to TRBJ1-3; D remains ambiguous. Trimming took off 0 bases at V and 2 bases at J, with 2 bases between the two ends. The CDR3 consists of 13 residues. CDR1 is LGHDT and CDR2 is YNNKEL in the germline V gene (reference sequence). In DNA, the CDR3 is TGTGCCAGCAGCCAAGAAGCTGGAAACACCATATATTTT. It encodes CASSQEAGNTIYF.

The CDR3 coding sequence is TGTGCCAGCAGTGCTCAGATAGCTAACTATGGCTACACCTTC. Amino acid sequence: CASSAQIANYGYTF. The chain uses TRBV9 and TRBJ1-2; no reliable D call. V was clipped by 5 bases and J by 0 bases, with 11 bases between them. Germline values: CDR1 SGDLS, CDR2 YYNGEE. The CDR3 has 14 residues.

This clonotype came up a few times. V and J are TRBV20-1 and TRBJ2-7; 15 bases match TRBD2. The CDR3 has 19 residues. Germline V gives CDR1 DFQATT, CDR2 SNEGSKA (reference sequence). V lost 3 bases and J lost 5; bases outside the gene matches: 17. For the CDR3, the DNA is TGCAGTGCTAGGGGGATACGGACTAGCGGGGGGGCAATTCGCGACGAGCAGTACTTC. Protein sequence: CSARGIRTSGGAIRDEQYF.

The chain recombines TRBV10-3 with TRBJ2-2, with 7 bases matching TRBD1. CDR1 and CDR2 (germline): ENHRY, SYGVKD. Trimming at V came to 3 bases and at J to 0 bases, leaving 4 bases not matched to a gene. This CDR3 is built from 16 residues. This CDR3 is CAISEPGTANTGELFF. The CDR3 coding sequence is TGTGCCATCAGTGAACCCGGGACAGCGAACACCGGGGAGCTGTTTTTT.

Concerning this clonotype itself: A much larger clone lies a single base off, so this may be a read error. The V and J genes are TRBV7-2 and TRBJ1-1; no firm D call. Germline CDR1 reads SGHTA; CDR2 reads FQGNSA. The CDR3 is 14 amino acids. The V and J ends lost 8 bases and 0 bases respectively, with 13 bases between them. The CDR3 region is CASGWNTMNTEAFF. As DNA, the CDR3 is TGTGCCAGCGGCTGGAACACCATGAACACTGAAGCTTTCTTT. Full variable domain (outside the CDR3, taken from reference TRBV7-2 and TRBJ1-1): GAGVSQSPSNKVTEKGKDVELRCDPISGHTALYWYRQSLGQGLEFLIYFQGNSAPDKSGLPSDRFSAERTGGSVSTLTIQRTQQEDSAVYLCASGWNTMNTEAFFGQGTRLTVV.

The rearrangement joins TRBV6-6 to TRBJ2-1; possibly TRBD1 or TRBD2 for D (5 bases each). CDR1 is MNHNY, CDR2 SVGAGI, per germline (reference sequence). V lost 7 bases to trimming and J lost 6 bases, with 16 bases between them. The CDR3 loop spans 14 amino acids. The CDR3 loop is CASTLEGTINEQFF. DNA of the CDR3: TGTGCCAGCACCTTAGAGGGGACCATCAATGAGCAGTTCTTC.

On this clonotype itself: A clone one base away is much larger, so this may be a read error. The missing conserved phenylalanine or tryptophan at the end of this CDR3 makes a read error likely. CDR3 loop: CASSQEWRSYNEQFL. Written as DNA, the CDR3 is TGCGCCAGCAGCCAAGAATGGCGGTCCTACAATGAGCAGTTCCTC. The chain is built from TRBV4-1 and TRBJ2-1; unclear D gene. Germline CDR1 is MGHRA and CDR2 is YSYEKL. This CDR3 comprises 15 residues. V dropped 0 bases and J dropped 1 base, with 7 bases sitting between them.

The V gene is TRBV12-3 or TRBV12-4, the J gene TRBJ1-4, with a possible D match to TRBD1 (5 bases). V was clipped by 0 bases and J by 11 bases, with 10 bases between them. The CDR3 extends over 13 amino acids. The CDR3 DNA follows: TGTGCCAGCAGTTTAGCAGGGGCTGGGAAACTGTTTTTT. Amino acid sequence: CASSLAGAGKLFF.

V usage is TRBV7-2 and J usage is TRBJ2-7; D remains ambiguous. V was clipped by 3 bases and J by 4 bases, with 16 bases between them. Germline values: CDR1 SGHTA, CDR2 FQGNSA. CDR3 length: 15 residues. The CDR3: CASSFAWGTEYEQYF. The CDR3, as DNA: TGTGCCAGCAGCTTTGCATGGGGAACAGAGTACGAGCAGTACTTC.

The chain employs TRBV4-3 and TRBJ2-7; the D gene is possibly TRBD1 (6 bases). Germline lookup yields CDR1 LGHNA and CDR2 YSLEER. V was cut by 0 bases and J by 6 bases, with 12 bases left in between. The CDR3 extends over 14 amino acids. The CDR3 region has the DNA TGCGCCAGCAGCCAAGATCACAGGGCAGGCGAGCAGTACTTC. This sequence encodes CASSQDHRAGEQYF.

The gene calls are TRBV24-1 and TRBJ2-7; D is possibly TRBD1 or TRBD2 (6 bases each). The V end lost 4 bases, the J end lost 11 bases, and 23 bases lay between the germline ends. The CDR3 consists of 15 residues. The germline V gene has CDR1 KGHDR and CDR2 SFDVKD. The CDR3 sequence: CATSDPGAGSVEKYF. The CDR3 bases are TGTGCCACCAGTGACCCGGGGGCAGGGAGCGTAGAGAAGTACTTC.

This clonotype has a handful of counts. CDR3 nucleotides: TGCGCCAGCAGCTTCCAGTATGCAACTAATGAAAAACTGTTTTTT. Protein: CASSFQYATNEKLFF. This chain connects TRBV5-1 to TRBJ1-4, with D unresolved. CDR3 length equals 15 residues. Per germline, CDR1 SGHRS and CDR2 YFSETQ. The V and J ends lost 2 bases and 0 bases respectively, with 8 bases between them. Full variable domain (remainder filled in from reference TRBV5-1 and TRBJ1-4): KAGVTQTPRYLIKTRGQQVTLSCSPISGHRSVSWYQQTPGQGLQFLFEYFSETQRNKGNFPGRFSGRQFSNSRSEMNVSTLELGDSALYLCASSFQYATNEKLFFGSGTQLSVL.

The count of this clonotype is one. V and J are TRBV20-1 and TRBJ2-7; a weak D match, TRBD2 (5 bases). With 1 base removed from V and 6 bases from J, the gap between germline ends came to 19 bases. Germline values: CDR1 DFQATT, CDR2 SNEGSKA (reference sequence). This CDR3 comprises 15 residues. Written as DNA, the CDR3 is TGCAGTGCTAGAGTGGCAGCGGTTGGCGGGCTCGAGCAGTACTTC. Its protein is CSARVAAVGGLEQYF.

V usage is TRBV11-1 and J usage is TRBJ2-5; TRBD2 matches 11 bases. V dropped 3 bases and J dropped 3; count of bases not matched to a gene: 3. The germline CDR1 and CDR2 sequences are SGHAT and FQDESV (reference sequence). This CDR3 spans 15 amino acids. This chain's CDR3 is CASSFGTSGKETQYF. CDR3 nucleotide sequence: TGTGCCAGCAGCTTCGGGACTAGCGGTAAAGAGACCCAGTACTTC. Combining the CDR3 with reference TRBV11-1 and TRBJ2-5 gives the whole variable domain EAEVAQSPRYKITEKSQAVAFWCDPISGHATLYWYRQILGQGPELLVQFQDESVVDDSQLPKDRFSAERLKGVDSTLKIQPAELGDSAMYLCASSFGTSGKETQYFGPGTRLLVL.

The V call is TRBV19, the J call TRBJ1-2; a weak D match, TRBD1 (6 bases). The CDR3 has 13 residues. In germline, CDR1 is LNHDA, CDR2 SQIVND (reference sequence). V gave up 8 bases and J gave up 5 bases, with 15 bases separating them. This CDR3 is CASSTDRLYGYTF. The CDR3 nucleotides are TGTGCCAGTTCCACCGACAGGTTGTATGGCTACACCTTC. Full variable domain (missing parts from reference TRBV19 and TRBJ1-2): DGGITQSPKYLFRKEGQNVTLSCEQNLNHDAMYWYRQDPGQGLRLIYYSQIVNDFQKGDIAEGYSVSREKKESFPLTVTSAQKNPTAFYLCASSTDRLYGYTFGSGTRLTVV.

This clonotype was seen a few times. The chain has TRBV5-1 and TRBJ2-6, with D perhaps matching TRBD2 (6 bases). CDR1 SGHRS and CDR2 YFSETQ come from the germline V gene. The V gene lost 4 bases and the J gene lost 1 base, with 12 bases spanning the gap. The CDR3 totals 16 residues. The CDR3 DNA sequence: TGCGCCAGCAGCCAGGGAGGCAGATCTGGGGCCAACGTCCTGACTTTC. Translated, it gives CASSQGGRSGANVLTF.

The rearrangement joins TRBV10-3 to TRBJ1-4; tentative D call: TRBD1 (5 bases). V was pared by 3 bases and J by 8 bases, with 13 bases between. The CDR3 length is 14 residues. Looked up from germline, CDR1 is ENHRY and CDR2 is SYGVKD. As DNA, the CDR3 is TGTGCCATCAGTGATGCCAGGGCAGGGGAAAAACTGTTTTTT. Residues: CAISDARAGEKLFF.